This record covers a single TCR beta chain. Its antigen is still unknown. Germline and junction disagree at one end, which may indicate a read error. For sequencing of the TCRbeta CDR3 region, genomic DNA was extracted from the sorted cells. The immunoSEQ Assay was used to sequence the TCRbeta CDR3 regions. TCRdb limited this immuneACCESS table to in-frame rearrangements with V and J called. A share of clones is missing; checked studies link under half to unresolved V genes, and the rest is unexplained. The sample contains around 40,000 clones, approximately 90% of them found a single time. Approximately 0.51% of the sample comes from the top ten. The data are from a study of OX40 agonist ivuxolimab in advanced cancers. Broadly, across the study: The costimulatory receptor OX40 (CD134) was targeted by ivuxolimab, a fully human IgG2 agonistic monoclonal antibody. Intravenous ivuxolimab was administered to patients every 2 weeks at six dose levels: 0.01, 0.1, 0.3, 1.5, 3 and 10 mg/kg. Among the approximately 50 dose-escalation patients, approximately 20 had hepatocellular carcinoma, around 15 melanoma, 9 renal cell carcinoma and 9 head and neck cancer. The dose-escalation cohort was about 87% male with a mean age of approximately 60 years, ranging from roughly 20 to 80. Prior anti-PD-1, anti-PD-L1 or anti-CTLA-4 therapy was permitted, and checkpoint inhibitors had been received by about 44% of dose-escalation patients. Partial responses occurred in three dose-escalation patients, of whom one had hepatocellular carcinoma and two had cutaneous melanoma. Peripheral TCRbeta sequencing aimed to test whether ivuxolimab altered TCR sequence diversity and caused clonal T-cell expansion. The paper covers the monotherapy dose-escalation part of the phase I ivuxolimab trial, which included N of about 56 patients.

The germline V gene (reference sequence) specifies SSHAT as CDR1 and FNYEAQ as CDR2. From the cysteine up to the phenylalanine, the CDR3 has a length of 13 residues. Here the CDR3 DNA is all that survives: 39 bases in frame from base 1. Broader findings and caveats from the paper: In the 0.1-3.0 mg/kg groups, partial responders had among the lowest normalized peripheral clonal expansion, particularly in CD8+ T cells. Antigen specificity was not determined for the clonally expanded peripheral T cells. Clonal expansion of both CD4+ and CD8+ blood T cells was observed from baseline to week 6 at doses 0.1 to 3.0 mg/kg. After ivuxolimab, more expanded clones were found on average in CD8+ T cells than in CD4+ T cells. Low levels of normalized T-cell clonal expansion were also seen in some patients who did not respond.

Patients with a history of autoimmune disease or receiving systemic immunosuppression were excluded from the trial. Peripheral blood for TCR sequencing was drawn from every dose cohort at baseline, at cycle 4 day 1 and at cycle 7 day 1. Samples came from an open-label, multicenter, first-in-human phase I dose-escalation trial of ivuxolimab. Adults with locally advanced or metastatic melanoma, renal cell carcinoma, hepatocellular carcinoma or head and neck squamous cell carcinoma were enrolled in the trial. CD4+ and CD8+ T cells were sorted separately from peripheral blood before TCR sequencing. The origin of this receptor is an adult with an advanced solid tumor such as melanoma, head and neck, liver or kidney cancer. The sample was CD4+ or CD8+ T cells sorted from blood, taken in a trial of the OX40 agonist ivuxolimab. The chain is encoded by TRBV7-7 joined to TRBJ1-5; no D segment can be confidently identified. CDR3 loop: CASSLDIGQPQHF. The base sequence is TGTGCTAGCAGCTTAGATATAGGCCAGCCCCAGCATTTT. Where the CDR3 stops, the reference TRBV7-7 and TRBJ1-5 genes take over; the full variable domain is GAGVSQSPRYKVTKRGQDVTLRCDPISSHATLYWYQQALGQGPEFLTYFNYEAQPDKSGLPSDRFSAERPEGSISTLTIQRTEQRDSAMYRCASSLDIGQPQHFGDGTRLSIL.